Below, 32 T cell receptor beta chains from the same sample are listed, as sequenced in a study of identical twins. TCRdb reanalysed the 5' RACE reads using MiXCR and keeps one entry per CDR3 protein. The repertoire holds 500,000 to 550,000 distinct CDR3 sequences, with less than 25% as singletons. The same sample was also studied in work on T cells expressing NK-cell markers.

Sequenced input: CD4+ T cells sorted from blood. The receptors shown here come from a woman between 18 and 29 years old in good health.

The J gene is TRBJ1-3, the V gene TRBV14; D gene ambiguous. Germline CDR1 is SGHDN and CDR2 is FVKESK. Trimming left V 6 bases short and J 4 bases short, with 13 bases between. The CDR3 length is 14 residues. The CDR3 loop reads CASRATDVGNTIYF. In nucleotides, the CDR3 is TGTGCCAGCAGGGCGACGGATGTCGGAAACACCATATATTTT.

The chain carries TRBV5-1 and TRBJ1-1; D gene ambiguous. Germline V lookup: CDR1 SGHRS, CDR2 YFSETQ. CDR3 size: 14 residues. V was shortened by 5 bases and J by 0 bases, with 11 bases between the two germline ends. The CDR3 spells CASSLGEVNTEAFF. The CDR3 region has the DNA TGCGCCAGCAGTCTCGGGGAGGTGAACACTGAAGCTTTCTTT.

The chain joins TRBV10-3 to TRBJ1-1; D is ambiguous. Germline values: CDR1 ENHRY, CDR2 SYGVKD. V was cut by 3 bases and J by 8 bases, with 7 bases left in between. The CDR3 is 11 residues long. The CDR3 loop is CAISEGSEAFF. CDR3 nucleotide sequence: TGTGCCATCAGTGAAGGGTCAGAAGCTTTCTTT.

The chain couples TRBV7-2 to TRBJ2-5; TRBD1 aligns across 10 bases. The V segment lost 6 bases and the J segment 4 bases; nucleotides outside the gene matches: 5. From germline, CDR1 is SGHTA and CDR2 FQGNSA. The CDR3 runs to 14 residues. CDR3 in DNA: TGTGCCAGCAGTCCTAGGACAGGGGGAGAGACCCAGTACTTC. This sequence encodes CASSPRTGGETQYF.

This clonotype was observed a few times. The J gene is TRBJ1-2, the V gene TRBV29-1, with unresolved D. The V and J ends lost 0 bases and 4 bases respectively, with 18 bases between them. Germline loops: CDR1 SQVTM, CDR2 ANQGSEA. The CDR3 covers 16 residues. CDR3: CSVEDADTRFLYGYTF. CDR3 coding DNA: TGCAGCGTTGAAGATGCCGATACTAGATTCCTCTATGGCTACACCTTC.

Comments on this clonotype: At one boundary the junction diverges from the germline segment, which might be a read error. The chain uses TRBV7-3 and TRBJ1-2; unclear D gene. Germline CDR1 reads SGHTA; CDR2 reads FQGTGA. This CDR3 has 13 amino acids. CDR3 bases: TGTGCTAGCAGCTTTGGAGGTCACACCGGCTACACCTTC. Its protein is CASSFGGHTGYTF.

A few counts support this clonotype. V is TRBV6-1 and J is TRBJ1-3; D is undetermined. With 8 bases removed from V and 4 bases from J, the gap between germline ends came to 15 bases. CDR3 size: 14 residues. Germline CDR1 is MNHNS and CDR2 is SASEGT. The CDR3 region is CASLLGLAGNTIYF. The CDR3 region has the DNA TGTGCCAGCCTCCTTGGGCTGGCGGGAAACACCATATATTTT.

This clonotype came up a few times. The rearrangement links TRBV20-1 to TRBJ2-5; 9 nucleotides match TRBD1. CDR1 is DFQATT and CDR2 is SNEGSKA in the germline V gene (reference sequence). The ends lost 6 bases at V and 5 bases at J; junction bases unmatched: 10. The CDR3 is 14 amino acids. The CDR3 loop reads CSAPRGQGSETQYF. CDR3 sequence (DNA): TGCAGTGCCCCCAGGGGACAGGGATCCGAGACCCAGTACTTC.

This sequence joins TRBV12-3 or TRBV12-4 and TRBJ2-2, with 11 nucleotides matching TRBD2. Unmatched junction bases numbered 11, after V lost 7 bases and J lost 7 bases. This CDR3 contains 16 residues. The CDR3 nucleotides read TGTGCCAGCAACCCGACTAGCGGGAAGTATAACGGGGAGCTGTTTTTT. It translates to CASNPTSGKYNGELFF.

This clonotype was recorded a few times. The V and J genes are TRBV12-3 or TRBV12-4 and TRBJ1-1; D gene ambiguous. V was shortened by 6 bases and J by 1 base, with 12 bases between the two germline ends. The CDR3 has 14 residues. The CDR3 DNA reads as TGTGCCAGCAGCGGAGTCAATCCGAACACTGAAGCTTTCTTT. Protein product: CASSGVNPNTEAFF.

The V call is TRBV30, the J call TRBJ1-2; D ambiguous. With 5 bases removed from V and 4 bases from J, the gap between germline ends came to 2 bases. Looked up from germline, CDR1 is GTSNPN and CDR2 is SVGIG (reference sequence). The CDR3 spans 9 residues. CDR3 nucleotide sequence: TGTGCCTGGGGCTATGGCTACACCTTC. Translating gives CAWGYGYTF.

This clonotype turned up a few times. The rearrangement uses TRBV7-2 and TRBJ1-5; D is perhaps TRBD1 (5 bases). The CDR3 is made up of 14 amino acids. Germline assignment: CDR1 SGHTA and CDR2 FQGNSA. The V end lost 4 bases, the J end lost 4 bases, and 11 bases lay between the germline ends. The CDR3 bases are TGTGCCAGCAGCTCACCCGGGACGAATCAGCCCCAGCATTTT. Translation gives CASSSPGTNQPQHF.

This clonotype was detected only a few times. The chain couples TRBV20-1 to TRBJ2-7, with TRBD2 matching over 9 bases. Trimming removed 3 bases from V and 5 bases from J; junction bases left unmatched: 8. The CDR3 is 14 amino acids. The germline CDR1 and CDR2 sequences are DFQATT and SNEGSKA (reference sequence). CDR3 nucleotides: TGCAGTGCTAGCACTGCGGGAGGGAACCACGAGCAGTACTTC. It encodes CSASTAGGNHEQYF.

V and J are TRBV6-1 and TRBJ2-4; the D gene is possibly TRBD2 (6 bases). This CDR3 is built from 10 residues. The germline gives CDR1 MNHNS, CDR2 SASEGT. Trimming pared 4 bases from V and 15 bases from J, leaving 10 bases between. CDR3 bases: TGTGCCAGCAGTGGGGACTCAGTGTACTTC. It encodes CASSGDSVYF.

This chain links TRBV3-1 with TRBJ2-3; a possible D gene is TRBD2 (6 bases). Per the germline V gene, CDR1 is LGHDT and CDR2 is YNNKEL (reference sequence). Trimming pared 2 bases from V and 3 bases from J, leaving 12 bases between. This CDR3 is built from 15 residues. Here the CDR3 DNA reads TGTGCCAGCAGCCAACGGGCTAGCGTGACAGATACGCAGTATTTT. Amino acids: CASSQRASVTDTQYF.

In this sample, this clonotype turned up a few times. The V and J genes are TRBV5-1 and TRBJ2-6; no definite D call. Germline-derived CDR1 and CDR2 are SGHRS and YFSETQ. Trimming pared 1 base from V and 4 bases from J, leaving 6 bases between. CDR3 length: 14 residues. Written as DNA, the CDR3 is TGCGCCAGCAGCTTGTATAAGGGGGCCAACGTCCTGACTTTC. Encoded protein: CASSLYKGANVLTF.

Many counts were recorded for this clonotype. This chain joins TRBV10-2 and TRBJ2-4; 11 bases are shared with TRBD2. The CDR3 loop spans 18 amino acids. The V and J ends lost 4 bases and 1 base, in that order; junction bases with no gene match: 9. Germline CDR1 and CDR2: WSHSY and SAAADI. CDR3 protein: CASSGLAGGPFAKNIQYF. CDR3 in DNA: TGCGCCAGCAGTGGATTAGCGGGGGGGCCCTTCGCCAAAAACATTCAGTACTTC.

This clonotype was picked up many times. The CDR3: CAISGKGSYGYTF. The CDR3 nucleotides read TGTGCCATCAGTGGAAAGGGTAGCTATGGCTACACCTTC. The genes are TRBV10-3 and TRBJ1-2; D not resolved. The CDR3 loop spans 13 amino acids. Germline V gene data show CDR1 as ENHRY and CDR2 as SYGVKD. V lost 4 bases and J 4 bases, leaving 10 bases between the germline ends.

This clonotype has more than one count but fewer than ten. The J gene is TRBJ2-7, the V gene TRBV12-3 or TRBV12-4; D not certain. The V end was cut by 6 bases, the J end by 1 base, with 13 bases between. This CDR3 has 14 residues. The chain's CDR3 is CASRILGRSYEQYF. CDR3 coding DNA: TGTGCCAGCAGGATACTGGGTCGATCCTACGAGCAGTACTTC.

The chain uses TRBV5-1 and TRBJ2-2; either TRBD1 or TRBD2 may fit D (7 bases each). Germline loops: CDR1 SGHRS, CDR2 YFSETQ. V lost 4 bases and J 10 bases, leaving 14 bases between the germline ends. The CDR3 covers 13 residues. The CDR3 DNA sequence: TGCGCCAGCAGCGGGAGGGGGCGATTGGAGCTGTTTTTT. This codes for CASSGRGRLELFF. Looking up the rest from reference TRBV5-1 and TRBJ2-2 gives the full variable domain: KAGVTQTPRYLIKTRGQQVTLSCSPISGHRSVSWYQQTPGQGLQFLFEYFSETQRNKGNFPGRFSGRQFSNSRSEMNVSTLELGDSALYLCASSGRGRLELFFGEGSRLTVL.

V is TRBV6-1 and J is TRBJ2-2, with 13 bases matching TRBD2. J lost 3 bases, V lost 5 bases, and 6 bases had no gene match. Germline CDR1 reads MNHNS; CDR2 reads SASEGT. This CDR3 is built from 17 residues. CDR3 protein: CASSRGTSGAYTGELFF. CDR3 nucleotides: TGTGCCAGCAGTCGAGGGACTAGCGGGGCTTACACCGGGGAGCTGTTTTTT.

The chain recombines TRBV7-9 with TRBJ2-3; TRBD2 might be the D (5 bases). The CDR3 has 15 amino acids. V lost 2 bases and J lost 5, with 14 bases in between. CDR1 SEHNR and CDR2 FQNEAQ come from the germline V gene (reference sequence). The CDR3 reads CASSLREREGDTQYF. As DNA, the CDR3 is TGTGCCAGCAGCTTAAGGGAGAGGGAAGGAGATACGCAGTATTTT.

This clonotype was recorded a few times. The chain links TRBV7-2 to TRBJ1-1; D unresolved. CDR3 size: 15 residues. The ends were cut back, 1 base at V and 2 bases at J, with 11 bases in the middle. Germline V gene data show CDR1 as SGHTA and CDR2 as FQGNSA. The CDR3 DNA reads as TGTGCCAGCAGCTTAGTGGCTGTCGGAAACACTGAAGCTTTCTTT. It specifies CASSLVAVGNTEAFF.

The chain combines TRBV9 with TRBJ2-3, with D tentatively TRBD1 (5 bases). The germline V and J ends were trimmed by 6 bases and 6 bases, with 14 bases remaining between them. The CDR3 loop spans 13 amino acids. Germline CDR1 reads SGDLS; CDR2 reads YYNGEE. Here the CDR3 DNA reads TGTGCCAGCACCAAGGGGTCTAGTGATACGCAGTATTTT. Amino acids: CASTKGSSDTQYF.

The chain couples TRBV9 to TRBJ2-5; D uncertain. From germline, CDR1 is SGDLS and CDR2 YYNGEE. Trimming took off 3 bases at V and 5 bases at J, with 11 bases between the two ends. CDR3 size: 13 residues. CDR3 DNA sequence: TGTGCCAGCAGCGAGTCGGCATGGGAGACCCAGTACTTC. This sequence encodes CASSESAWETQYF.

This chain uses TRBV10-3 with TRBJ2-3; TRBD2 matches at 8 bases. CDR1 is ENHRY, CDR2 SYGVKD, per germline. V dropped 7 bases and J dropped 2; count of bases not matched to a gene: 5. This CDR3 region has 14 residues. The CDR3 is CAINTGGVTDTQYF. The CDR3 bases are TGTGCCATCAATACGGGGGGGGTCACAGATACGCAGTATTTT.

V gene TRBV29-1 combines with J gene TRBJ2-6; D might be TRBD1 or TRBD2, each matching 5 bases. Trimming left V 3 bases short and J 0 bases short, with 12 bases between. CDR3 size: 16 residues. CDR1 is SQVTM and CDR2 is ANQGSEA in the germline V gene. The CDR3 reads CSVDGGGSSGANVLTF. CDR3 in DNA: TGCAGCGTTGATGGTGGGGGAAGCTCTGGGGCCAACGTCCTGACTTTC.

This clonotype has only a few counts. The genes are TRBV7-4 and TRBJ2-7, with D perhaps TRBD1 (5 bases). The ends were cut back, 0 bases at V and 3 bases at J, with 9 bases in the middle. The CDR3 loop spans 14 amino acids. Germline-derived CDR1 and CDR2 are SGHVT and SQSDAQ. The CDR3 spells CASSLAGVFYEQYF. The CDR3 DNA reads TGTGCCAGCAGCTTAGCAGGGGTTTTCTACGAGCAGTACTTC.

This chain links TRBV29-1 with TRBJ2-3, with a weak D call TRBD1 (6 bases). The CDR3 consists of 14 residues. CDR1 and CDR2 from the germline V gene are SQVTM and ANQGSEA. The CDR3 spells CSSEGVDPTDTQYF. The CDR3 coding sequence is TGCAGTTCCGAGGGGGTGGACCCCACAGATACGCAGTATTTT.

This clonotype came up a few times. This rearrangement joins TRBV5-1 to TRBJ2-7; D not resolved. The ends were cut back, 1 base at V and 6 bases at J, with 11 bases in the middle. CDR3 length: 13 amino acids. Germline V lookup: CDR1 SGHRS, CDR2 YFSETQ. DNA for the CDR3: TGCGCCAGCAGCTTGAACCGGGTTGTCGAGCAGTACTTC. Protein product: CASSLNRVVEQYF.

The chain links TRBV6-1 to TRBJ2-7; D is possibly TRBD2 (6 bases). There are 14 residues in the CDR3. The V gene's germline CDR1 is MNHNS and CDR2 SASEGT. V was pared by 6 bases and J by 5 bases, with 17 bases between. The CDR3 region is CASSPGSGRDEQYF. DNA of the CDR3: TGTGCCAGCAGCCCCGGGAGCGGCCGCGACGAGCAGTACTTC.

This chain links TRBV19 with TRBJ2-2, with D possibly matching TRBD2 (5 bases). Germline CDR1 LNHDA, CDR2 SQIVND (reference sequence). CDR3 length equals 15 residues. The V end was cut by 4 bases, the J end by 6 bases, with 15 bases between. The CDR3 DNA reads TGTGCCAGTAGTAAGAGTCGAGGGTCCTCCGGGGAGCTGTTTTTT. Translated, it gives CASSKSRGSSGELFF. Full variable domain (outside the CDR3, taken from reference TRBV19 and TRBJ2-2): DGGITQSPKYLFRKEGQNVTLSCEQNLNHDAMYWYRQDPGQGLRLIYYSQIVNDFQKGDIAEGYSVSREKKESFPLTVTSAQKNPTAFYLCASSKSRGSSGELFFGEGSRLTVL.